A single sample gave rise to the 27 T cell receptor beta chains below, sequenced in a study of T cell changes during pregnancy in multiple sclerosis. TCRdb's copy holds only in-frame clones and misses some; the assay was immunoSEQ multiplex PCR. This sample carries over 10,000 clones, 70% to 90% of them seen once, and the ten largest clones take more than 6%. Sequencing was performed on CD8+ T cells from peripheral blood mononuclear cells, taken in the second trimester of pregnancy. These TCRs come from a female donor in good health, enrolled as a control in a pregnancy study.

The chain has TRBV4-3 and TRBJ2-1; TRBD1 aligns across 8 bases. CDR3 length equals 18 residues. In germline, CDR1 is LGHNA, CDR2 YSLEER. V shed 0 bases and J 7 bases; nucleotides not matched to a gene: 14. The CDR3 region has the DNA TGCGCCAGCAGCCAAGAACCGCCAGGGGGCGAGGCTAGTAATGAGCAGTTCTTC. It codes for CASSQEPPGGEASNEQFF.

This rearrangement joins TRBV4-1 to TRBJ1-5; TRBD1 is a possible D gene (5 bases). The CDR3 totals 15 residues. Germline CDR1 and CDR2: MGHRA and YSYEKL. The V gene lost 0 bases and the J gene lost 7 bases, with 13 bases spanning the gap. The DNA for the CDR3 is TGCGCCAGCAGCCAAGATGAGTGGGGCGTGCAGCCCCAGCATTTT. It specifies CASSQDEWGVQPQHF.

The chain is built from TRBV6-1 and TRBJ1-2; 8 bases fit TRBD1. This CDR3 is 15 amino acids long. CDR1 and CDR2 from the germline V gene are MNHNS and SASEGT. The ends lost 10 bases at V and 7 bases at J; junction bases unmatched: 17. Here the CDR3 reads CAIEPIRDRIGGYTF. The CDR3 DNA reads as TGTGCCATCGAACCTATCCGGGACAGGATCGGTGGCTACACCTTC.

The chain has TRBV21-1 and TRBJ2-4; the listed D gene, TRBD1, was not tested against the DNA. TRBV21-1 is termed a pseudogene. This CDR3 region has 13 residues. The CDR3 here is CASGPLRINIQYF. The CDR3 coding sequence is TGTGCCAGCGGGCCGCTCCGGATAAACATTCAGTACTTC.

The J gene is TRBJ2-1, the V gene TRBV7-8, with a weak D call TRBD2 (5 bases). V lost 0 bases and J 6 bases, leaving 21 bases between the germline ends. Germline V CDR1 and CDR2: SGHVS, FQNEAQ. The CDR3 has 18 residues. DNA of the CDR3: TGTGCCAGCAGCTTAGCGCTAGCACTAGGTGAAGGGTTCAATGAGCAGTTCTTC. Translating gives CASSLALALGEGFNEQFF.

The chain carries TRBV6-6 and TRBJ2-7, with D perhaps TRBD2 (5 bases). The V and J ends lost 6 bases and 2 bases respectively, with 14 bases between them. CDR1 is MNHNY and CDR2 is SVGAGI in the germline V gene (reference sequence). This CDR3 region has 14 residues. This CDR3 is CASRNTSTTYEQYF. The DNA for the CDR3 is TGTGCCAGCAGAAACACTAGTACCACCTACGAGCAGTACTTC.

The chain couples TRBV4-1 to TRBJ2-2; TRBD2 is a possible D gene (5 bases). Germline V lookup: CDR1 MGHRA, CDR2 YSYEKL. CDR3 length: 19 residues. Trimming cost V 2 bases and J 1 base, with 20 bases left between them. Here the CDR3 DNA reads TGCGCCAGCAGCCAAACTCGGAGGACGGACCGCTTGAACACCGGGGAGCTGTTTTTT. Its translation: CASSQTRRTDRLNTGELFF.

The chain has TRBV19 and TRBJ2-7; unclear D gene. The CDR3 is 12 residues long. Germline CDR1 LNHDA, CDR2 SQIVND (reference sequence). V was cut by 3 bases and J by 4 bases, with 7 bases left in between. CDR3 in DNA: TGTGCCAGTAGTATCGACTTATACGAGCAGTACTTC. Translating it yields CASSIDLYEQYF. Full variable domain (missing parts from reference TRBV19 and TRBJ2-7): DGGITQSPKYLFRKEGQNVTLSCEQNLNHDAMYWYRQDPGQGLRLIYYSQIVNDFQKGDIAEGYSVSREKKESFPLTVTSAQKNPTAFYLCASSIDLYEQYFGPGTRLTVT.

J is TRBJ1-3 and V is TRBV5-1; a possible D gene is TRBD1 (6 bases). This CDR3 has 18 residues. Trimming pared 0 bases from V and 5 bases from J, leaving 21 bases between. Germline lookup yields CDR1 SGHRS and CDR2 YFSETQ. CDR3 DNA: TGCGCCAGCAGCTTGGTTCCCTCCGGACAGAGGGGGAGAAACACCATATATTTT. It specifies CASSLVPSGQRGRNTIYF.

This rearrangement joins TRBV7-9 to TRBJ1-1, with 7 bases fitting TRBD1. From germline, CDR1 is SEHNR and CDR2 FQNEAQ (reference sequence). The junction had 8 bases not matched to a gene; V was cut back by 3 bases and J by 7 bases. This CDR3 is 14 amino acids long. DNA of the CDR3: TGTGCCAGCAGCTTTATAGGGGGCAAGGGTGAAGCTTTCTTT. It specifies CASSFIGGKGEAFF. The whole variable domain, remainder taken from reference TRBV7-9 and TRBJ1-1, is DTGVSQNPRHKITKRGQNVTFRCDPISEHNRLYWYRQTLGQGPEFLTYFQNEAQLEKSRLLSDRFSAERPKGSFSTLEIQRTEQGDSAMYLCASSFIGGKGEAFFGQGTRLTVV.

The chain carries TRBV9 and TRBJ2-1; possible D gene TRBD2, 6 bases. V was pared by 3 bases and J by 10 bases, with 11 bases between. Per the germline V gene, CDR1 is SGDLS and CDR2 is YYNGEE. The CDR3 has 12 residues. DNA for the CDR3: TGTGCCAGCAGCGCTGTGACTAGGGAGCAGTTCTTC. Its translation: CASSAVTREQFF.

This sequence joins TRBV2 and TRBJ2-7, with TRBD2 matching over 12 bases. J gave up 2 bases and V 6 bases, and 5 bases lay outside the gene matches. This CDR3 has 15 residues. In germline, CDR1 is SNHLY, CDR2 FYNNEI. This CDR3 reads CASRSSSGGAYEQYF. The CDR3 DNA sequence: TGTGCCAGCAGGTCCTCTAGCGGGGGGGCCTACGAGCAGTACTTC. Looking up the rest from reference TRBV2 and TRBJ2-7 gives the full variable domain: EPEVTQTPSHQVTQMGQEVILRCVPISNHLYFYWYRQILGQKVEFLVSFYNNEISEKSEIFDDQFSVERPDGSNFTLKIRSTKLEDSAMYFCASRSSSGGAYEQYFGPGTRLTVT.

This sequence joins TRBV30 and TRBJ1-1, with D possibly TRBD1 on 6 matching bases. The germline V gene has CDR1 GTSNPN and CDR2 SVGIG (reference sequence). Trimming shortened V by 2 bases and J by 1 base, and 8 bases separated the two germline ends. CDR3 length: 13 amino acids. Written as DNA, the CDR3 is TGTGCCTGGAGTATGGGACAGAACACTGAAGCTTTCTTT. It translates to CAWSMGQNTEAFF.

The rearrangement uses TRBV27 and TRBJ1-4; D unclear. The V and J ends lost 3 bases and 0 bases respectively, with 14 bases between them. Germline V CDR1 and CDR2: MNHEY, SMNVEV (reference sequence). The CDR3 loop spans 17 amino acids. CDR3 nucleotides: TGTGCCAGCAGTTTGCAGAGGATAAAGTCAACTAATGAAAAACTGTTTTTT. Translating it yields CASSLQRIKSTNEKLFF. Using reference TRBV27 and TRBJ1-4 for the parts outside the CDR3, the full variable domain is EAQVTQNPRYLITVTGKKLTVTCSQNMNHEYMSWYRQDPGLGLRQIYYSMNVEVTDKGDVPEGYKVSRKEKRNFPLILESPSPNQTSLYFCASSLQRIKSTNEKLFFGSGTQLSVL.

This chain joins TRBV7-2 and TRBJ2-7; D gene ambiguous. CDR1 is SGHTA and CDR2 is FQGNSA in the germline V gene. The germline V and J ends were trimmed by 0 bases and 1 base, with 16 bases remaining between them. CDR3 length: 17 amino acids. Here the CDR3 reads CASSLATGGLHSYEQYF. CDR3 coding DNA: TGTGCCAGCAGCTTAGCGACGGGTGGTCTACATTCCTACGAGCAGTACTTC. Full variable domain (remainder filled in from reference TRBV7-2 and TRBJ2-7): GAGVSQSPSNKVTEKGKDVELRCDPISGHTALYWYRQSLGQGLEFLIYFQGNSAPDKSGLPSDRFSAERTGGSVSTLTIQRTQQEDSAVYLCASSLATGGLHSYEQYFGPGTRLTVT.

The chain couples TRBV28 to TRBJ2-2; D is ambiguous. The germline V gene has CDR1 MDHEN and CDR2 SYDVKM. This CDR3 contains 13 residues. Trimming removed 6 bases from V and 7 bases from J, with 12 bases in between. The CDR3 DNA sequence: TGTGCCAGCAGCCATACGGTTGGCGGGGAGCTGTTTTTT. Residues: CASSHTVGGELFF.

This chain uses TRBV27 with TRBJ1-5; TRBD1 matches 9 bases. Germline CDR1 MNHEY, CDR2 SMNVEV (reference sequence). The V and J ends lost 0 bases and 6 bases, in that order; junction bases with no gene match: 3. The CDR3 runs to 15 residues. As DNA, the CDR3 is TGTGCCAGCAGTTTATCGGGACAGGGTGCTCAGCCCCAGCATTTT. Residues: CASSLSGQGAQPQHF.

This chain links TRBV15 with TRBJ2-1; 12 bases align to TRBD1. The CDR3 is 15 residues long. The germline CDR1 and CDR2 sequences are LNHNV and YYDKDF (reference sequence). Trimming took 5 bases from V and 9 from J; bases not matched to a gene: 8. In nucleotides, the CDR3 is TGTGCCACCAGCCGCGGGACAGGGGGCGGGGGTGAGCAGTTCTTC. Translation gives CATSRGTGGGGEQFF.

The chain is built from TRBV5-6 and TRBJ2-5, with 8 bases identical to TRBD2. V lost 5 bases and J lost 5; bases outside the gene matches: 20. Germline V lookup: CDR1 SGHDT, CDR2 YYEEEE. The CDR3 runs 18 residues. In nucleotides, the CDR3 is TGTGCCAGCAGACCCCTAAGGGGACTAGGGACTAGGAAGGAGACCCAGTACTTC. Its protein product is CASRPLRGLGTRKETQYF.

Here the CDR3 reads CAWSTTVGARPYNSPLHF. The DNA for the CDR3 is TGTGCCTGGAGTACAACCGTAGGGGCTCGTCCCTATAATTCACCCCTCCACTTT. The V gene is TRBV30, the J gene TRBJ1-6, with D tentatively TRBD1 (5 bases). Deletions cut 2 bases from V and 2 bases from J, with 19 bases between. Germline V gene lookup returns CDR1 GTSNPN and CDR2 SVGIG (reference sequence). The CDR3 runs 18 residues.

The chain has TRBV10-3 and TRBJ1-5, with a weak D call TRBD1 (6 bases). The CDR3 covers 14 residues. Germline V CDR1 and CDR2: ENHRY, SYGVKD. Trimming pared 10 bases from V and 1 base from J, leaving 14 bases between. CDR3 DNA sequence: TGTGCCACCGCCGAGGGGGGGAGCAATCAGCCCCAGCATTTT. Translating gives CATAEGGSNQPQHF.

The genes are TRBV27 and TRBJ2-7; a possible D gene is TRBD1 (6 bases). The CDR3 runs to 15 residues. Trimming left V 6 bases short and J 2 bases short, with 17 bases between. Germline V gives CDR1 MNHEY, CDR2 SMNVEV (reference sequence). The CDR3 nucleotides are TGTGCCAGCAGAATGGAGGCAGGGGTTACCTACGAGCAGTACTTC. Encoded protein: CASRMEAGVTYEQYF.

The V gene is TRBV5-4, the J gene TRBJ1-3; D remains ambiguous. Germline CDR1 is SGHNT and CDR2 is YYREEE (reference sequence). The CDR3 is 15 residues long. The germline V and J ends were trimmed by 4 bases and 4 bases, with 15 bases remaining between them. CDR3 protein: CASSPEPLEGNTIYF. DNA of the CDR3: TGTGCCAGCAGCCCCGAGCCTCTGGAGGGAAACACCATATATTTT.

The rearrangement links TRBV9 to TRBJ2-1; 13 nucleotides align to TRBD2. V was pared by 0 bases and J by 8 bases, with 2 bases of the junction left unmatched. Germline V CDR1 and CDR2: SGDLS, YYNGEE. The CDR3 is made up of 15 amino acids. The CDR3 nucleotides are TGTGCCAGCAGCGTAGGGACTAGCGGGGGCCATGAGCAGTTCTTC. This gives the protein CASSVGTSGGHEQFF. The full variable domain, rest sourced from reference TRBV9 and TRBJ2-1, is DSGVTQTPKHLITATGQRVTLRCSPRSGDLSVYWYQQSLDQGLQFLIQYYNGEERAKGNILERFSAQQFPDLHSELNLSSLELGDSALYFCASSVGTSGGHEQFFGPGTRLTVL.

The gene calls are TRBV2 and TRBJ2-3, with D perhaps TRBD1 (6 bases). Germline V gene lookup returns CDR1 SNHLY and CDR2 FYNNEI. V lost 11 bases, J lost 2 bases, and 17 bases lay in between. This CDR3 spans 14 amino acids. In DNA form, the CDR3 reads TGTGCCCCCAGGGACACTGGCCCCACAGATACGCAGTATTTT. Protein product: CAPRDTGPTDTQYF.

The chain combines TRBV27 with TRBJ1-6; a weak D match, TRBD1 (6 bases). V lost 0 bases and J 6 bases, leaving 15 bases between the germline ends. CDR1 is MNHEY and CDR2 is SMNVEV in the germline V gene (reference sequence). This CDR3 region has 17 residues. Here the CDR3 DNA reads TGTGCCAGCAGTTTATCTGCCTATCGGGACATTAATTCACCCCTCCACTTT. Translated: CASSLSAYRDINSPLHF.

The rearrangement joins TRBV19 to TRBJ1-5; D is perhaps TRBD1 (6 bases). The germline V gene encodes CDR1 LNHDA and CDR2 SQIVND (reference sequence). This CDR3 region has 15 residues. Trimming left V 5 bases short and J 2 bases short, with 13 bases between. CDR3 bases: TGTGCCAGTAGTCGAGGACAGCCCGGCAATCAGCCCCAGCATTTT. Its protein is CASSRGQPGNQPQHF.